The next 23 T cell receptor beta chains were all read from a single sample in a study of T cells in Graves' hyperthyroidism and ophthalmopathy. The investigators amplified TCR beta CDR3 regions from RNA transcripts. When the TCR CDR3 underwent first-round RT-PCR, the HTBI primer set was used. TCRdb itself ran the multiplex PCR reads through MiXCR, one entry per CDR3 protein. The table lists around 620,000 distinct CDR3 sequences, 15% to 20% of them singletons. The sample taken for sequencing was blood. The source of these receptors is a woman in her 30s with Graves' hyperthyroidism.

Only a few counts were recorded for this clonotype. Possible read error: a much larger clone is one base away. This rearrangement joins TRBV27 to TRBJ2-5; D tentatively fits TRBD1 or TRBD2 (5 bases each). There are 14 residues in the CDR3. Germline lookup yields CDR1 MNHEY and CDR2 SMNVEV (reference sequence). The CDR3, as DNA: TGTGCCAGCAGTGCCCACAGGTTTGGGGAGACCCAGTGCTTC. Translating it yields CASSAHRFGETQCF.

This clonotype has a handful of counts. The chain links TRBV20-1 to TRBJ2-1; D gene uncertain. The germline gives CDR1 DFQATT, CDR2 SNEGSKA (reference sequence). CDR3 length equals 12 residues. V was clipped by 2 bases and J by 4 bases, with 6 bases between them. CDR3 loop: CSARSVYNEQFF. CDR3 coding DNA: TGCAGTGCTAGATCTGTTTACAATGAGCAGTTCTTC.

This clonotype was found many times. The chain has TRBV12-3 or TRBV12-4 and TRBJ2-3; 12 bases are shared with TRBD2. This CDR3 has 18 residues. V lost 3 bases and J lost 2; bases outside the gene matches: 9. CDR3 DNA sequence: TGTGCCAGCAGTTTCCCCTTTCCTAGCGGGAGGGACACAGATACGCAGTATTTT. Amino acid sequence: CASSFPFPSGRDTDTQYF.

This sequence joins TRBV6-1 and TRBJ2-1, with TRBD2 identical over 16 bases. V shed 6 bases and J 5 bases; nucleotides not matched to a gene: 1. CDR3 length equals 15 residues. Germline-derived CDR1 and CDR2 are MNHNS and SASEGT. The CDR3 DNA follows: TGTGCCAGCAGGGGACTAGCGGGAGGGGACAATGAGCAGTTCTTC. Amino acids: CASRGLAGGDNEQFF.

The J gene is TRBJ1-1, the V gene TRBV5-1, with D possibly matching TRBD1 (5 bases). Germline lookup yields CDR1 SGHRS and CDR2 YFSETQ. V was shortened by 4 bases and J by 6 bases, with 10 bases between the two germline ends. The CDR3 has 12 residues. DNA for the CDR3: TGCGCCAGCAGCGGGGACGGTTCTGAAGCTTTCTTT. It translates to CASSGDGSEAFF.

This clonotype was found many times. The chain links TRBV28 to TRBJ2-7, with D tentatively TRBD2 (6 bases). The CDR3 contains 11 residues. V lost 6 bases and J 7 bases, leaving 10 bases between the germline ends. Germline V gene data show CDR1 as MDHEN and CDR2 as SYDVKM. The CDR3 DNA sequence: TGTGCCAGCAGCTTCCGGGGGGAGCAGTACTTC. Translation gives CASSFRGEQYF.

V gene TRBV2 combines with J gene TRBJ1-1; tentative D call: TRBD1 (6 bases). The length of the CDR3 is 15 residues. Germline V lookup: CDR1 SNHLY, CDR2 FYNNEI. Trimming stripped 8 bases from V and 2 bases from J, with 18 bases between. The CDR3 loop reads CASHLEQGRNTEAFF. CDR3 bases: TGTGCCAGCCACCTGGAACAGGGAAGAAACACTGAAGCTTTCTTT. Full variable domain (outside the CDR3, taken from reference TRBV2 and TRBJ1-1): EPEVTQTPSHQVTQMGQEVILRCVPISNHLYFYWYRQILGQKVEFLVSFYNNEISEKSEIFDDQFSVERPDGSNFTLKIRSTKLEDSAMYFCASHLEQGRNTEAFFGQGTRLTVV.

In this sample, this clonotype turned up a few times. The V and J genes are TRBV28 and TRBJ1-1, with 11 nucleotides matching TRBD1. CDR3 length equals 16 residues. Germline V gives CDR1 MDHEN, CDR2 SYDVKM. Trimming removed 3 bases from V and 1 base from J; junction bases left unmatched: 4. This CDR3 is CASSLWTGGRNTEAFF. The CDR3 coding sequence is TGTGCCAGCAGTTTGTGGACAGGGGGCAGGAACACTGAAGCTTTCTTT.

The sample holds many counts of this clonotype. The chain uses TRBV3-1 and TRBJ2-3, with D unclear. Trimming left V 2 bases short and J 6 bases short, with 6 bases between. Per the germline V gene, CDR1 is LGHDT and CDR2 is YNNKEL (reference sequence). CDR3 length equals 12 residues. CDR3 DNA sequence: TGTGCCAGCAGCCAACACGGGGATACGCAGTATTTT. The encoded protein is CASSQHGDTQYF.

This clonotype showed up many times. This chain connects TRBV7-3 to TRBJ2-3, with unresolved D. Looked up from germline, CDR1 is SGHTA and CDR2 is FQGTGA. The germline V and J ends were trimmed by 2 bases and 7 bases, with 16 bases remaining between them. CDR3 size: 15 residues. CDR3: CASSLAPTSTNTQYF. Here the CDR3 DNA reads TGTGCCAGCAGCTTAGCCCCAACTTCTACGAATACGCAGTATTTT.

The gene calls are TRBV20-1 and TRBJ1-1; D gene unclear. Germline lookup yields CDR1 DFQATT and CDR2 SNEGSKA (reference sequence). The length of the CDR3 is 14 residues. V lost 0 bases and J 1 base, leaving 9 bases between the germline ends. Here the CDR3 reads CSAREGFWNTEAFF. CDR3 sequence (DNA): TGCAGTGCTAGAGAAGGTTTTTGGAACACTGAAGCTTTCTTT.

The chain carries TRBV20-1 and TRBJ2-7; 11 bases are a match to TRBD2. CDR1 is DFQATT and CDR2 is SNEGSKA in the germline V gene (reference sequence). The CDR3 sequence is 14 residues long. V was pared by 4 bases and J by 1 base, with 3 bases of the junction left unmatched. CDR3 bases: TGCAGTGCTACTTGGACTAGCGGGTCCTACGAGCAGTACTTC. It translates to CSATWTSGSYEQYF.

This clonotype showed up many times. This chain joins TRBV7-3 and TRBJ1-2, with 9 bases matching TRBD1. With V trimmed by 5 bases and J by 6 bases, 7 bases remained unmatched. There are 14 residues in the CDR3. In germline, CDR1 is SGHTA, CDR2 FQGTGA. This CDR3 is CASSPRTGDDGYTF. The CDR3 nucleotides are TGTGCCAGCAGCCCACGGACAGGGGATGATGGCTACACCTTC.

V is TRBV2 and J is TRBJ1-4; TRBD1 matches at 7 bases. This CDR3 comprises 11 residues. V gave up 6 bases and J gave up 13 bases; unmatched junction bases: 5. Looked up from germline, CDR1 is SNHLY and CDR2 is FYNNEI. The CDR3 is CASSQGDALFF. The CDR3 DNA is TGTGCCAGCAGCCAGGGGGACGCACTGTTTTTT.

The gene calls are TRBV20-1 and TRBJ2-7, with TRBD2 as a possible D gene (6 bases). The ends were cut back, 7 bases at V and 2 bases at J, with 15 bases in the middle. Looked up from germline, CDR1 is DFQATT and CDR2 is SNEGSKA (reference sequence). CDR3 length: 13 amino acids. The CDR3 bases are TGCAGTGTCGGGACTCCGTATCCCTACGAGCAGTACTTC. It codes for CSVGTPYPYEQYF.

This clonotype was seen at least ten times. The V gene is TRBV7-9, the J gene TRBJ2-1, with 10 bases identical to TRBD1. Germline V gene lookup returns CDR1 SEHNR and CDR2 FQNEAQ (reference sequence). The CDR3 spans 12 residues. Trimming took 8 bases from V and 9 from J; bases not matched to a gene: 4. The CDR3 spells CASGTGEIEQFF. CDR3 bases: TGTGCCAGCGGGACAGGGGAGATTGAGCAGTTCTTC.

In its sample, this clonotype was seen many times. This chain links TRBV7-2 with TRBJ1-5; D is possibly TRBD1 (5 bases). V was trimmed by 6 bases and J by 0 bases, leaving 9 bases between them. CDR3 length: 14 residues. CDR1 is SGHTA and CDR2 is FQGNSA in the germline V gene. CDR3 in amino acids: CASRAGASNQPQHF. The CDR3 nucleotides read TGTGCCAGCAGGGCCGGGGCTAGCAATCAGCCCCAGCATTTT.

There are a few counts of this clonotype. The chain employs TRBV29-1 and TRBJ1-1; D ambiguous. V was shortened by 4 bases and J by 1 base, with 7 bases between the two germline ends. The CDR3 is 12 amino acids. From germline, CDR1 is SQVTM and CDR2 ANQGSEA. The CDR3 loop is CSVVTENTEAFF. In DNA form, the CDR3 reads TGCAGCGTTGTGACCGAGAACACTGAAGCTTTCTTT. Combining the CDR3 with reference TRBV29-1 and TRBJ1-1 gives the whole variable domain SAVISQKPSRDICQRGTSLTIQCQVDSQVTMMFWYRQQPGQSLTLIATANQGSEATYESGFVIDKFPISRPNLTFSTLTVSNMSPEDSSIYLCSVVTENTEAFFGQGTRLTVV.

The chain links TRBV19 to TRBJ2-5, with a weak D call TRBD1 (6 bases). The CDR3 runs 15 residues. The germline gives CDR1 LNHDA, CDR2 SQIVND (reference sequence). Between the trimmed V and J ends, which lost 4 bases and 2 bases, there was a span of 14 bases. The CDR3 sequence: CASSTSTGTQETQYF. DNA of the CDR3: TGTGCCAGTAGTACCTCAACAGGGACACAAGAGACCCAGTACTTC. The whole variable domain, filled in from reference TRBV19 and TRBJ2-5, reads DGGITQSPKYLFRKEGQNVTLSCEQNLNHDAMYWYRQDPGQGLRLIYYSQIVNDFQKGDIAEGYSVSREKKESFPLTVTSAQKNPTAFYLCASSTSTGTQETQYFGPGTRLLVL.

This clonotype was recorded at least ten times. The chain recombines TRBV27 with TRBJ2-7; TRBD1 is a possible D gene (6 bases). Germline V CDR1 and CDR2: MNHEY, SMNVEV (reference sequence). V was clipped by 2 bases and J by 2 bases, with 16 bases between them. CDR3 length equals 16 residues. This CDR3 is CASSLDLRTATYEQYF. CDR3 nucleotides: TGTGCCAGCAGTTTAGACCTTAGGACAGCTACCTACGAGCAGTACTTC.

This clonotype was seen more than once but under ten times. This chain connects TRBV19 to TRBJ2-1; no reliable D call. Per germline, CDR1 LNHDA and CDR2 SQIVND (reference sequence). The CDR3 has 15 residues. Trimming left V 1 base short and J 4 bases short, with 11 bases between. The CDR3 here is CASSIVSFPYNEQFF. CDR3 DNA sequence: TGTGCCAGTAGTATAGTGAGCTTTCCTTACAATGAGCAGTTCTTC. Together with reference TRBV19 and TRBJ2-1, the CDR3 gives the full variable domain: DGGITQSPKYLFRKEGQNVTLSCEQNLNHDAMYWYRQDPGQGLRLIYYSQIVNDFQKGDIAEGYSVSREKKESFPLTVTSAQKNPTAFYLCASSIVSFPYNEQFFGPGTRLTVL.

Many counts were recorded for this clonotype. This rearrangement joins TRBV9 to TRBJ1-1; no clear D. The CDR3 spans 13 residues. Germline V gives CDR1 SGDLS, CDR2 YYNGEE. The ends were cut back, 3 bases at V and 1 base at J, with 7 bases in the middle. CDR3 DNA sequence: TGTGCCAGCAGCGCCGTACCGAACACTGAAGCTTTCTTT. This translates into CASSAVPNTEAFF.

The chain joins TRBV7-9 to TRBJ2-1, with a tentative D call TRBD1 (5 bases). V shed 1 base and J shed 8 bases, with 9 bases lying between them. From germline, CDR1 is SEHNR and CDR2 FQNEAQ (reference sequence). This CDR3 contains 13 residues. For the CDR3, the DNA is TGTGCCAGCAGCTTAGAAGAAGGGGATGAGCAGTTCTTC. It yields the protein CASSLEEGDEQFF. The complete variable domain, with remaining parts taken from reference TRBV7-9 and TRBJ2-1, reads DTGVSQNPRHKITKRGQNVTFRCDPISEHNRLYWYRQTLGQGPEFLTYFQNEAQLEKSRLLSDRFSAERPKGSFSTLEIQRTEQGDSAMYLCASSLEEGDEQFFGPGTRLTVL.